This TCR beta chain was recorded in a study of technical replicates of blood from several donors. Assay used: immunoSEQ multiplex PCR; TCRdb lists only in-frame clones, some missing. The table has 65,000 to 80,000 clones, roughly 94% seen once. Sequencing was performed on T cells isolated from PBMCs. The TCR sequence derives from a human donor in good health.

The CDR3 DNA follows: TGTGCCAGTAGTATCCCCAACTCTGGGGCCAACGTCCTGACTTTC. Translation: CASSIPNSGANVLTF. The V and J genes are TRBV19 and TRBJ2-6, with D uncertain. The CDR3 is 15 residues long. The germline V gene has CDR1 LNHDA and CDR2 SQIVND (reference sequence). V gave up 3 bases and J gave up 0 bases, with 6 bases separating them.